One sample yielded the 32 T cell receptor beta chains listed below, sequenced in a study of tumour-infiltrating T cells in Burkitt lymphoma. Produced via immunoSEQ multiplex PCR; TCRdb's table is partial and in-frame only. This table has around 46,000 clones, 31% appearing once. Specimen: tumor tissue. The receptor set was obtained from a human donor with Burkitt lymphoma.

This clone has only a few counts. This rearrangement joins TRBV4-1 to TRBJ2-7, with 11 bases that match TRBD1. Germline V gives CDR1 MGHRA, CDR2 YSYEKL. The CDR3 is made up of 17 amino acids. The junction had 12 bases not matched to a gene; V was cut back by 3 bases and J by 5 bases. CDR3 region: CASSHAPGQGVRDEQYF. CDR3 coding DNA: TGCGCCAGCAGCCATGCACCGGGACAGGGGGTGAGGGACGAGCAGTACTTC.

This clone was counted only a few times. V usage is TRBV27 and J usage is TRBJ1-2; no definite D call. V gave up 3 bases and J gave up 8 bases, with 16 bases separating them. This CDR3 contains 14 residues. CDR1 and CDR2 from the germline V gene are MNHEY and SMNVEV (reference sequence). The CDR3 DNA reads TGTGCCAGCAGTTTTTACCCGCCCCCGGAGGGCTACACCTTC. Translation gives CASSFYPPPEGYTF.

The rearrangement joins TRBV29-1 to TRBJ1-1; 8 bases align to TRBD1. Trimming at V came to 7 bases and at J to 4 bases, leaving 2 bases not matched to a gene. This CDR3 spans 11 amino acids. Germline V CDR1 and CDR2: SQVTM, ANQGSEA. The CDR3: CSADRGTEAFF. In nucleotides, the CDR3 is TGCAGCGCCGACAGGGGCACTGAAGCTTTCTTT.

The chain joins TRBV2 to TRBJ1-5; perhaps TRBD1 as D (5 bases). The germline V and J ends were trimmed by 4 bases and 3 bases, with 10 bases remaining between them. This CDR3 region has 14 residues. Germline-derived CDR1 and CDR2 are SNHLY and FYNNEI. For the CDR3, the DNA is TGTGCCAGCAGTGTCACAGGTTACAATCAGCCCCAGCATTTT. Residues: CASSVTGYNQPQHF.

This clone was found a few times. V gene TRBV2 combines with J gene TRBJ2-2; D is uncertain. The CDR3 runs 14 residues. Trimming stripped 10 bases from V and 0 bases from J, with 12 bases between. Germline assignment: CDR1 SNHLY and CDR2 FYNNEI. CDR3 bases: TGTGCCACTCCCGGACGGACGAACACCGGGGAGCTGTTTTTT. Translation: CATPGRTNTGELFF.

The genes are TRBV5-1 and TRBJ2-3, with no clear D. Germline CDR1 reads SGHRS; CDR2 reads YFSETQ. The CDR3 loop spans 11 amino acids. Trimming pared 1 base from V and 5 bases from J, leaving 2 bases between. The CDR3 sequence: CASSLKDTQYF. CDR3 coding DNA: TGCGCCAGCAGCTTGAAAGATACGCAGTATTTT.

This clone turned up a few times. The V gene is TRBV7-6, the J gene TRBJ1-2; unclear D gene. The germline gives CDR1 SGHVS, CDR2 FNYEAQ. This CDR3 has 15 residues. V dropped 5 bases and J dropped 3 bases, with 16 bases sitting between them. The CDR3 bases are TGTGCCAGCAGCCCGAGAGCCCCCCTGGACTATGGCTACACCTTC. The encoded protein is CASSPRAPLDYGYTF.

This clone is medium-sized (0.01 to 0.1%) in the sample. The CDR3 DNA is TGTGCCAGCAGTGACGGGGCAGGGTATGGCTACACCTTC. Its protein product is CASSDGAGYGYTF. V is TRBV2 and J is TRBJ1-2; D perhaps matches TRBD1 (5 bases). V shed 3 bases and J shed 5 bases, with 10 bases lying between them. This CDR3 contains 13 residues. CDR1 and CDR2 (germline): SNHLY, FYNNEI. Using reference TRBV2 and TRBJ1-2 for the parts outside the CDR3, the full variable domain is EPEVTQTPSHQVTQMGQEVILRCVPISNHLYFYWYRQILGQKVEFLVSFYNNEISEKSEIFDDQFSVERPDGSNFTLKIRSTKLEDSAMYFCASSDGAGYGYTFGSGTRLTVV.

The rearrangement uses TRBV5-3 and TRBJ2-7; D is unresolved. TRBV5-3 is given ORF status, its function remaining uncertain. This CDR3 spans 14 amino acids. V was shortened by 5 bases and J by 4 bases, with 16 bases between the two germline ends. CDR3 region: CARRTPPERYEQYF. The DNA of the CDR3 is TGTGCCAGAAGGACCCCCCCCGAACGGTACGAGCAGTACTTC.

V usage is TRBV28 and J usage is TRBJ1-2; tentatively, D is TRBD1 (6 bases). The CDR3 contains 14 residues. Germline CDR1 reads MDHEN; CDR2 reads SYDVKM. The V and J ends lost 5 bases and 7 bases respectively, with 17 bases between them. The CDR3 loop is CASSRSGAAGGYTF. CDR3 in DNA: TGTGCCAGCAGTCGCTCAGGGGCTGCAGGTGGCTACACCTTC.

This chain uses TRBV7-8 with TRBJ1-6; D remains unclear. The CDR3 covers 15 residues. Germline loops: CDR1 SGHVS, CDR2 FQNEAQ. V lost 2 bases to trimming and J lost 7 bases, with 12 bases between them. CDR3 sequence: CASSLNWDNNSPLHF. DNA for the CDR3: TGTGCCAGCAGCTTAAATTGGGATAACAATTCACCCCTCCACTTT.

This clone was seen a handful of times. The chain uses TRBV29-1 and TRBJ2-1, with D perhaps matching TRBD2 (5 bases). V lost 6 bases to trimming and J lost 10 bases, with 16 bases between them. This CDR3 contains 12 residues. The germline V gene has CDR1 SQVTM and CDR2 ANQGSEA. In nucleotides, the CDR3 is TGCAGCGTCGATCAGCGGACGGGGGAGCAGTTCTTC. Its protein product is CSVDQRTGEQFF.

The gene calls are TRBV18 and TRBJ1-2, with D maybe TRBD1 (5 bases). Germline assignment: CDR1 KGHSH and CDR2 LQKENI. The V and J ends lost 2 bases and 2 bases respectively, with 9 bases between them. There are 14 residues in the CDR3. The CDR3: CASSPRGGNYGYTF. CDR3 DNA: TGTGCCAGCTCACCAAGGGGCGGAAACTATGGCTACACCTTC. Full variable domain (missing parts from reference TRBV18 and TRBJ1-2): NAGVMQNPRHLVRRRGQEARLRCSPMKGHSHVYWYRQLPEEGLKFMVYLQKENIIDESGMPKERFSAEFPKEGPSILRIQQVVRGDSAAYFCASSPRGGNYGYTFGSGTRLTVV.

The DNA of the CDR3 is TGTGCCAGCAGCTTAGAGCTAGGACCCTACGAGCAGTACTTC. Its protein is CASSLELGPYEQYF. The chain employs TRBV7-2 and TRBJ2-7; D is unresolved. The CDR3 consists of 14 residues. V lost 1 base to trimming and J lost 2 bases, with 9 bases between them. The germline V gene has CDR1 SGHTA and CDR2 FQGNSA.

This sequence joins TRBV19 and TRBJ1-5, with a tentative D call TRBD1 (6 bases). The V gene lost 5 bases and the J gene lost 2 bases, with 16 bases spanning the gap. This CDR3 region has 16 residues. Looked up from germline, CDR1 is LNHDA and CDR2 is SQIVND (reference sequence). CDR3 DNA: TGTGCCAGTAGTGGTGCTAGGGGGGCGGGCAATCAGCCCCAGCATTTT. This sequence encodes CASSGARGAGNQPQHF.

This chain connects TRBV27 to TRBJ1-5; D is undetermined. Per germline, CDR1 MNHEY and CDR2 SMNVEV (reference sequence). The length of the CDR3 is 15 residues. V lost 5 bases and J 2 bases, leaving 13 bases between the germline ends. Written as DNA, the CDR3 is TGTGCCAGCAGTAACCGGAGACAAGGCAATCAGCCCCAGCATTTT. Its translation is CASSNRRQGNQPQHF.

The rearrangement uses TRBV18 and TRBJ2-5; D gene uncertain. The germline V and J ends were trimmed by 4 bases and 1 base, with 10 bases remaining between them. Germline V lookup: CDR1 KGHSH, CDR2 LQKENI. The CDR3 loop spans 14 amino acids. The CDR3 region is CASSLYTVQETQYF. The CDR3 bases are TGTGCCAGCTCACTCTATACCGTCCAAGAGACCCAGTACTTC.

The gene calls are TRBV5-8 and TRBJ2-7; D not certain. The germline gives CDR1 SGHTS, CDR2 YDEGEE. CDR3 length: 15 residues. Trimming stripped 4 bases from V and 0 bases from J, with 14 bases between. This CDR3 is CASSPYQSRSYEQYF. CDR3 coding DNA: TGTGCCAGCAGCCCATACCAATCGCGCTCCTACGAGCAGTACTTC. Full variable domain (rest looked up from reference TRBV5-8 and TRBJ2-7): EAGVTQSPTHLIKTRGQQATLRCSPISGHTSVYWYQQALGLGLQFLLWYDEGEERNRGNFPPRFSGRQFPNYSSELNVNALELEDSALYLCASSPYQSRSYEQYFGPGTRLTVT.

This clone has only a few counts. V gene TRBV18 combines with J gene TRBJ2-3; D remains unclear. The germline V gene has CDR1 KGHSH and CDR2 LQKENI. CDR3 length: 12 residues. Trimming cost V 4 bases and J 6 bases, with 8 bases left between them. The CDR3 loop is CASSLWSDTQYF. CDR3 coding DNA: TGTGCCAGCTCACTATGGAGCGATACGCAGTATTTT.

This clone has just a few counts. This chain uses TRBV6-6 with TRBJ2-2; D not certain. V was pared by 6 bases and J by 3 bases, with 5 bases between. The CDR3 extends over 12 amino acids. Germline CDR1 is MNHNY and CDR2 is SVGAGI (reference sequence). CDR3 nucleotides: TGTGCCAGCAGCTTCGACACCGGGGAGCTGTTTTTT. The encoded protein is CASSFDTGELFF.

This chain uses TRBV29-1 with TRBJ2-3; D may be TRBD2 (5 bases). The CDR3 is 14 amino acids. Germline-derived CDR1 and CDR2 are SQVTM and ANQGSEA. The CDR3 spells CTGLPRGRPDTQYF. The CDR3, as DNA: TGCACCGGCCTGCCCCGAGGGAGACCAGATACGCAGTATTTT.

This chain links TRBV5-4 with TRBJ2-5, with D perhaps TRBD2 (7 bases). This CDR3 region has 15 residues. V lost 4 bases to trimming and J lost 7 bases, with 20 bases between them. Looked up from germline, CDR1 is SGHNT and CDR2 is YYREEE (reference sequence). CDR3: CASSLGGRGLGTQYF. The CDR3 nucleotides read TGTGCCAGCAGCCTGGGGGGGCGCGGACTGGGGACCCAGTACTTC. Full variable domain (missing parts from reference TRBV5-4 and TRBJ2-5): ETGVTQSPTHLIKTRGQQVTLRCSSQSGHNTVSWYQQALGQGPQFIFQYYREEENGRGNFPPRFSGLQFPNYSSELNVNALELDDSALYLCASSLGGRGLGTQYFGPGTRLLVL.

DNA of the CDR3: TGTGCCAGCAGCCCCGGGACTAGCGGGCAAGATACGCAGTATTTT. It specifies CASSPGTSGQDTQYF. The chain links TRBV7-9 to TRBJ2-3; 12 bases are shared with TRBD2. The V gene's germline CDR1 is SEHNR and CDR2 FQNEAQ (reference sequence). The CDR3 has 15 amino acids. V lost 5 bases, J lost 5 bases, and 5 bases stayed unmatched.

In its sample, this clone was seen a few times. The chain uses TRBV29-1 and TRBJ1-1, with TRBD1 matching 7 bases. V shed 6 bases and J 0 bases; nucleotides not matched to a gene: 7. This CDR3 region has 14 residues. Germline V lookup: CDR1 SQVTM, CDR2 ANQGSEA. CDR3 DNA sequence: TGCAGCGTCACAGGGGAAAACATGAACACTGAAGCTTTCTTT. Translating it yields CSVTGENMNTEAFF.

This clone was seen more than once but under ten times. The rearrangement links TRBV9 to TRBJ2-5; the match to TRBD1 covers 12 bases. Germline V lookup: CDR1 SGDLS, CDR2 YYNGEE. This CDR3 region has 16 residues. V gave up 3 bases and J gave up 2 bases; unmatched junction bases: 5. CDR3 residues: CASSARDRGRQETQYF. CDR3 coding DNA: TGTGCCAGCAGCGCCAGGGACAGGGGGCGGCAAGAGACCCAGTACTTC.

V and J are TRBV7-2 and TRBJ1-1; D is undetermined. CDR1 is SGHTA and CDR2 is FQGNSA in the germline V gene. The CDR3 has 12 amino acids. V lost 6 bases and J 4 bases, leaving 9 bases between the germline ends. The CDR3 nucleotides are TGTGCCAGCAGGGCCGGATTCACTGAAGCTTTCTTT. Translation: CASRAGFTEAFF.

This sequence joins TRBV4-3 and TRBJ1-4, with no clear D. This CDR3 spans 18 amino acids. Germline V CDR1 and CDR2: LGHNA, YSLEER. Deletions cut 0 bases from V and 0 bases from J, with 14 bases between. The CDR3 spells CASSQDHAGHSTNEKLFF. The CDR3 DNA is TGCGCCAGCAGCCAAGATCATGCAGGTCACTCAACTAATGAAAAACTGTTTTTT.

The rearrangement uses TRBV18 and TRBJ1-1; D is perhaps TRBD1 (6 bases). The CDR3 covers 18 residues. The V gene's germline CDR1 is KGHSH and CDR2 LQKENI. V lost 3 bases and J lost 2, with 22 bases in between. The DNA for the CDR3 is TGTGCCAGCTCACCCCGGCCGGGGGCAAACGGTCTAAACACTGAAGCTTTCTTT. It yields the protein CASSPRPGANGLNTEAFF.

In its sample, this clone was seen a few times. The V gene is TRBV5-6, the J gene TRBJ1-2, with D tentatively TRBD1 (5 bases). The CDR3 length is 16 residues. Trimming removed 5 bases at V and 8 bases at J, with 25 bases between. The V gene's germline CDR1 is SGHDT and CDR2 YYEEEE. This chain's CDR3 is CASRAANRRNLGGYTF. DNA of the CDR3: TGTGCCAGCAGGGCCGCAAACAGGCGAAACCTCGGGGGCTACACCTTC.

Only a few counts were recorded for this clone. The chain combines TRBV5-4 with TRBJ2-3; no definite D call. From germline, CDR1 is SGHNT and CDR2 YYREEE (reference sequence). This CDR3 is 15 amino acids long. The V gene lost 2 bases and the J gene lost 2 bases, with 12 bases spanning the gap. CDR3 bases: TGTGCCAGCAGCTTCCTCCAGAGAAACACAGATACGCAGTATTTT. This sequence encodes CASSFLQRNTDTQYF.

This clone showed up just a few times. This chain uses TRBV18 with TRBJ1-6; no reliable D call. The germline CDR1 and CDR2 sequences are KGHSH and LQKENI. This CDR3 contains 16 residues. Trimming left V 0 bases short and J 7 bases short, with 13 bases between. The CDR3 coding sequence is TGTGCCAGCTCACCACCGATGGGCGGAAGAAATTCACCCCTCCACTTT. The encoded protein is CASSPPMGGRNSPLHF.

The CDR3 here is CASSAEGTASYGYTF. The CDR3 DNA follows: TGCGCCAGCAGCGCAGAGGGCACGGCGAGCTATGGCTACACCTTC. This chain joins TRBV5-1 and TRBJ1-2; no firm D call. Trimming left V 4 bases short and J 4 bases short, with 17 bases between. This CDR3 has 15 residues. Germline lookup yields CDR1 SGHRS and CDR2 YFSETQ.